This T cell receptor (beta chain) comes out of a study of spatial heterogeneity in lung cancer (dated by TCRdb to the late 2010s). For the wider study: More beta-chain than alpha-chain transcripts were consistently detected, likely reflecting higher beta-chain transcript abundance. In the raw uncorrected reads, each unique combination of TCR and UMI appeared more than ten times on average. In non-small cell lung cancer, the study made a quantitative comparison of TCR alpha and beta repertoires among multiple tumor regions, matched nontumor lung and blood. The study linked features of the TCR repertoire to counts of nonsynonymous mutations, which were determined by whole-exome sequencing of tumor tissue. Both alpha and beta chains were TCR-sequenced in samples taken at surgery, namely 220 tumor regions, fewer than 80 matched nontumor lung samples and approximately 51 PBMC samples.

This clonotype is judged medium-sized (0.01 to 0.1%). The antigen it recognizes is unknown. No quality values exist for individual bases; no much larger clone is one base distant. For a library built for alpha chains, this beta chain is a stray read; little rests on its size. Inclusive of the bounding cysteine and phenylalanine, the CDR3 is 14 residues long. CDR3 DNA is the only sequence kept; it has 42 bases, read in frame from the first base. The germline V gene (reference sequence) supplies CDR1 SEHNR and CDR2 FQNEAQ. Relative to germline, V is missing 5 bases and J is missing 8 bases, with 5 bases of the junction outside any gene match. Results the study describes overall, beyond this receptor: Additional single-cell paired TCR alpha and beta sequencing was considered necessary to confirm, at a functional level, the hypothesis that regional TCRs recognize regional mutations. Ubiquitous expanded tumor TCRs were detected in blood more often at tumor resection than at routine follow-up.

Interpreted using the paper, the time point label stands for: sample taken at primary tumor resection. Whole RNA extracted from tumor and nontumor lung tissue, or from cryopreserved PBMC samples, was used for TCR sequencing without cell sorting. Donors were 72 patients with early-stage, untreated non-small cell lung cancer from the lung TRACERx cohort. Only patients with enough RNA available from two or more tumor regions were chosen for TCR sequencing. The library was generated by 5' RACE. Sequencing relied on a NextSeq 500. The TCR library protocol attached a unique molecular identifier to each TCR cDNA molecule to allow correction of PCR and sequencing errors. Per the original workflow: TCR identification, UMI-based error correction and CDR3 extraction were performed with Decombinator tools. Expanded TCRs were defined as those above a frequency of 2 per 1,000, corresponding to the top 1% of the tumor frequency distribution. Renyi diversity was calculated using the R vegan package after each repertoire was subsampled 100 times to 5,000 TCRs. CDR3 similarity networks were built from amino acid triplet string-kernel similarity, connecting CDR3s with pairwise similarity above 0.82. The public reads were run again by TCRdb, first through fastp at Q25 and then through MiXCR, and only productive beta chains were kept. When rows share a CDR3 protein, they turn into one entry using the most common DNA and genes. The V and J calls shown here were made by TCRdb, not taken from the authors' results. The sample table contains 10,000 to 11,000 distinct CDR3 sequences; only one count was recorded for about 6.3% of them. Under 30% of the sample belongs to the ten largest clones.

The receptor's source is a male donor with early-stage non-small cell lung cancer. Sample: PBMCs, taken at surgery. The rearrangement combines TRBV7-9 with TRBJ1-4; TRBD1 aligns with 10 central bases. The CDR3 is CASSRDRGLEKLFF. The sequence in DNA is TGTGCCAGCAGCCGGGACAGGGGCTTGGAAAAACTGTTTTTT. Reference TRBV7-9 and TRBJ1-4 genes cover what lies past the CDR3, so the full variable domain is DTGVSQNPRHKITKRGQNVTFRCDPISEHNRLYWYRQTLGQGPEFLTYFQNEAQLEKSRLLSDRFSAERPKGSFSTLEIQRTEQGDSAMYLCASSRDRGLEKLFFGSGTQLSVL.